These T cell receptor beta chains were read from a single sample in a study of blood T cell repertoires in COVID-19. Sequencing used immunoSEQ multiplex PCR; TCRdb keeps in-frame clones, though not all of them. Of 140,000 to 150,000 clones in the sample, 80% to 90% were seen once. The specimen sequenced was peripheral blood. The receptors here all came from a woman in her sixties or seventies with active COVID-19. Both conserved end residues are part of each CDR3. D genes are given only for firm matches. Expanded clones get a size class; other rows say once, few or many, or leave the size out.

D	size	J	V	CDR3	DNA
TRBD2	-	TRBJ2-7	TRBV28	CASRGGGFNYEQYF	TGTGCCAGCAGGGGCGGGGGTTTTAACTACGAGCAGTACTTC
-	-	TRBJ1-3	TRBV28	CASSFQGNTIYF	TGTGCCAGCAGTTTTCAGGGAAACACCATATATTTT
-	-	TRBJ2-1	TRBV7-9	CASSSVGAVSSYNEQFF	TGTGCCAGCAGCTCCGTGGGGGCCGTCAGCTCCTACAATGAGCAGTTCTTC
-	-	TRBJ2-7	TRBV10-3	CAIRYGDEQYF	TGTGCCATCAGGTACGGGGACGAGCAGTACTTC
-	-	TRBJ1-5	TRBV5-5	CASSPGTLSIGNNQPQHF	TGTGCCAGCAGCCCCGGGACTCTTTCTATAGGAAACAATCAGCCCCAGCATTTT
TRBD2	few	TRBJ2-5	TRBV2	CASSPRGGETQYF	TGTGCCAGCAGCCCCCGGGGGGGGGAGACCCAGTACTTC
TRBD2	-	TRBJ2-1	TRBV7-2	CASSSVSGSWIWGINEQFF	TGTGCCAGCAGCTCCGTTAGCGGGAGCTGGATATGGGGTATCAATGAGCAGTTCTTC
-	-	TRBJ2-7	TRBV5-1	CASSFGGGYEQYF	TGCGCCAGCAGCTTCGGCGGTGGGTACGAGCAGTACTTC
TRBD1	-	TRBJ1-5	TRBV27	CASSLQEDRGQPQHF	TGTGCCAGCAGTTTACAAGAAGACAGGGGGCAGCCCCAGCATTTT
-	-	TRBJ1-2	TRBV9	CASSPRARIGYTF	TGTGCCAGCAGCCCCCGCGCCCGCATTGGCTACACCTTC
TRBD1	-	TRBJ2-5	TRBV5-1	CASSLVVTGVETQYF	TGCGCCAGCAGCTTGGTCGTGACAGGGGTCGAGACCCAGTACTTC
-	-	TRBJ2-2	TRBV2	CASSGIRGSGELFF	TGTGCCAGCAGTGGTATTCGGGGATCCGGGGAGCTGTTTTTT
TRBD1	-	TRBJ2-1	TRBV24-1	CATSGSGTGGNEQFF	TGTGCCACCAGTGGTTCCGGGACAGGGGGCAATGAGCAGTTCTTC
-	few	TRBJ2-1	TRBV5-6	CASSLTPSSYNEQFF	TGTGCCAGCAGCTTGACTCCGAGCTCCTACAATGAGCAGTTCTTC
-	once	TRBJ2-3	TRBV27	CASPWGQGLREGGADTQYF	TGTGCCAGCCCTTGGGGACAGGGATTGCGGGAGGGAGGGGCAGATACGCAGTATTTT
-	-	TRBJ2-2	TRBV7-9	CASSLRTGELFF	TGTGCCAGCAGCCTCAGAACCGGGGAGCTGTTTTTT
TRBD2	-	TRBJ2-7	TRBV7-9	CASSSQGGLVGYEQYF	TGTGCCAGCAGCTCGCAAGGGGGACTAGTAGGCTACGAGCAGTACTTC